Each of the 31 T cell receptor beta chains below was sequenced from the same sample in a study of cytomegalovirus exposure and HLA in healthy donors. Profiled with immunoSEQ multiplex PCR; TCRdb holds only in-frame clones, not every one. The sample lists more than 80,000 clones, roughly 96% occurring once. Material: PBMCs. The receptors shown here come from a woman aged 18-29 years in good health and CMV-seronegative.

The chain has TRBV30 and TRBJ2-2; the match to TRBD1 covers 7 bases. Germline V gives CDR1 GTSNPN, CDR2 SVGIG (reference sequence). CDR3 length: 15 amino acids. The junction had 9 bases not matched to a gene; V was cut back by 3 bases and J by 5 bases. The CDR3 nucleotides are TGTGCCTGGAGCGGACCGACAGGGTGGACCGGGGAGCTGTTTTTT. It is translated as CAWSGPTGWTGELFF.

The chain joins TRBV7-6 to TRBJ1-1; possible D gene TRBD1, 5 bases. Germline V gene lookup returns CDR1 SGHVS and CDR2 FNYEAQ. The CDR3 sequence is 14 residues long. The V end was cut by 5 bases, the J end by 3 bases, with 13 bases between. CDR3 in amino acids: CASSLQGGDTEAFF. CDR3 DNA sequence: TGTGCCAGCAGCCTGCAGGGAGGGGACACTGAAGCTTTCTTT.

Here the CDR3 DNA reads TGCGCCAGCAGCCAGCCTCAGGGGGCTAATGAAAAACTGTTTTTT. Its translation: CASSQPQGANEKLFF. The chain is built from TRBV4-1 and TRBJ1-4; TRBD1 matches 7 bases. The CDR3 has 15 residues. J lost 3 bases, V lost 3 bases, and 4 bases had no gene match. Germline V gene sequence: CDR1 MGHRA, CDR2 YSYEKL.

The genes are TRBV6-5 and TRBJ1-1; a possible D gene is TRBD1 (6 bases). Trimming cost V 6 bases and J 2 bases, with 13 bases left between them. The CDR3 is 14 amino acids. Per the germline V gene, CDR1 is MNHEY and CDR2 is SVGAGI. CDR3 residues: CASSVGQRNTEAFF. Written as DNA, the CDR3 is TGTGCCAGCAGCGTGGGACAAAGAAACACTGAAGCTTTCTTT.

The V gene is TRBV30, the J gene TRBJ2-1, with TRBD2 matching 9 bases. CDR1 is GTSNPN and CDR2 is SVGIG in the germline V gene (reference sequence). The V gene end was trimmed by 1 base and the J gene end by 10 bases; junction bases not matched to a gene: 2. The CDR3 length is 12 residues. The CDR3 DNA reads TGTGCCTGGAGTGGGGGACTAGCAGAGCAGTTCTTC. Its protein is CAWSGGLAEQFF.

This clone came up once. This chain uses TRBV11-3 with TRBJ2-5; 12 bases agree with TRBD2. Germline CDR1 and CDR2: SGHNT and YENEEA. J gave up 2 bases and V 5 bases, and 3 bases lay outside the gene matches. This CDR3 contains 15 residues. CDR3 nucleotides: TGTGCCAGCAGCCCGGGGACTAGCGGGCAAGAGACCCAGTACTTC. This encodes CASSPGTSGQETQYF.

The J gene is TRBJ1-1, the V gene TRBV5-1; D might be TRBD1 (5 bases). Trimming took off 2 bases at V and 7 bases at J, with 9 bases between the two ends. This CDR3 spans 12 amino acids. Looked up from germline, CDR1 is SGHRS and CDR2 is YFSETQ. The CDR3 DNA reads TGCGCCAGCAGCTTCGGGGGGAATGAAGCTTTCTTT. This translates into CASSFGGNEAFF.

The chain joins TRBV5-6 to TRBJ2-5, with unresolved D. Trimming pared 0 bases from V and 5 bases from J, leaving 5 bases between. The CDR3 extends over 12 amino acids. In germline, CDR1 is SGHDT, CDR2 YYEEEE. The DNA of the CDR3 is TGTGCCAGCAGCTTGGTTCAGGAGACCCAGTACTTC. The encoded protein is CASSLVQETQYF.

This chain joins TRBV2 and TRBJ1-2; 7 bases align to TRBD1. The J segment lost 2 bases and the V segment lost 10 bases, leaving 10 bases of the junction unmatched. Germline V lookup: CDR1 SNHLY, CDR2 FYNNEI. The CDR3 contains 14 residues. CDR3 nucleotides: TGTGCCACTCTTGGGACAGCCTCGAACTATGGCTACACCTTC. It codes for CATLGTASNYGYTF.

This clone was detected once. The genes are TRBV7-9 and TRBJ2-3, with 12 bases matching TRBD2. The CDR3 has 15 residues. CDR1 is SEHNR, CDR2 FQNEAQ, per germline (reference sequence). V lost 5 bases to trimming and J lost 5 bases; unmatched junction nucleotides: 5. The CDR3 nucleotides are TGTGCCAGCAGCCGACCGGGACTAGCGGGAGATACGCAGTATTTT. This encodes CASSRPGLAGDTQYF.

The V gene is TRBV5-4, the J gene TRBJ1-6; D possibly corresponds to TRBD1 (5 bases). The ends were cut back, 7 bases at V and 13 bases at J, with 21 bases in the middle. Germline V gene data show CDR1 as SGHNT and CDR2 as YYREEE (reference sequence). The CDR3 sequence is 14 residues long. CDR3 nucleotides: TGTGCCAGCGGGGGGTTTGGAGTATCTTCCCCCCTCCACTTT. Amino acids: CASGGFGVSSPLHF.

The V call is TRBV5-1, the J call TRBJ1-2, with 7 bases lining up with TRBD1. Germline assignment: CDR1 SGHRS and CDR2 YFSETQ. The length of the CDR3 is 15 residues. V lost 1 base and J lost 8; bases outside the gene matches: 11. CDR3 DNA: TGCGCCAGCAGCTTGCCCACCGGGACAGAGAAGGGCTACACCTTC. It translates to CASSLPTGTEKGYTF.

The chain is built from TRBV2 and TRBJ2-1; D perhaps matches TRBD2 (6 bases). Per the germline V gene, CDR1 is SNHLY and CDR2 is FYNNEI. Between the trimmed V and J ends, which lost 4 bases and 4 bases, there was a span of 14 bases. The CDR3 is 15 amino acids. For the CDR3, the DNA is TGTGCCAGCAGTGTCACCCGGGAGAGGTACAATGAGCAGTTCTTC. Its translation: CASSVTRERYNEQFF.

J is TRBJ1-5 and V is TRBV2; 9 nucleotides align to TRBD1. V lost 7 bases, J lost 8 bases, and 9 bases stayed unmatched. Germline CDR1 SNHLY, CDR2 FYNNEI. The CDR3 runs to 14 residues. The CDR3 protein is CASNWGDRAEPQHF. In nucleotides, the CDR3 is TGTGCCAGCAACTGGGGGGACAGGGCTGAGCCCCAGCATTTT.

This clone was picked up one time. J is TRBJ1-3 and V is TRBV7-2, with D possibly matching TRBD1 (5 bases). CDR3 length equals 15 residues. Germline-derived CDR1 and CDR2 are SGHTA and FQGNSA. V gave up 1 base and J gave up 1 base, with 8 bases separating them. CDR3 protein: CASSLVGGSGNTIYF. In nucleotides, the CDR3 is TGTGCCAGCAGCTTAGTGGGGGGATCTGGAAACACCATATATTTT.

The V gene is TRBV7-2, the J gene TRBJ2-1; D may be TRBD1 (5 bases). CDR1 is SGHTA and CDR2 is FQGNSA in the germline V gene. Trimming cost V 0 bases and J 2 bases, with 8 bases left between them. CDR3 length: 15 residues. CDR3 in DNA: TGTGCCAGCAGCTTAGCAGGGGTACCCTACAATGAGCAGTTCTTC. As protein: CASSLAGVPYNEQFF.

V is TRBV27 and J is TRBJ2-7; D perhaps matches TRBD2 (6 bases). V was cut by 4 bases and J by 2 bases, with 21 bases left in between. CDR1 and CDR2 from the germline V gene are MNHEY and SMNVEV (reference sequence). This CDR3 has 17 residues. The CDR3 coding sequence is TGTGCCAGCAGTTCCACGACTAGGACACCTGCCACCTACGAGCAGTACTTC. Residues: CASSSTTRTPATYEQYF.

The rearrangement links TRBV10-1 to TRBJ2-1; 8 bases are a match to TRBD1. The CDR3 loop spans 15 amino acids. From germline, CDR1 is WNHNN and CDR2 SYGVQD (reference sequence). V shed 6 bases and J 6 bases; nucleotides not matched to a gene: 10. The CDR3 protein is CASSADRGLFNEQFF. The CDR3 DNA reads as TGCGCCAGCAGCGCTGACAGGGGACTTTTCAATGAGCAGTTCTTC.

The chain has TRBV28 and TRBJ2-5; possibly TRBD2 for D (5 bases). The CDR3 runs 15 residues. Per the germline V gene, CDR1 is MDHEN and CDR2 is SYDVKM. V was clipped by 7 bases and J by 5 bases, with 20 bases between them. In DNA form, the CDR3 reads TGTGCCAGCACCTCGCGGGTTGGCCTTTGGGAGACCCAGTACTTC. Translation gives CASTSRVGLWETQYF.

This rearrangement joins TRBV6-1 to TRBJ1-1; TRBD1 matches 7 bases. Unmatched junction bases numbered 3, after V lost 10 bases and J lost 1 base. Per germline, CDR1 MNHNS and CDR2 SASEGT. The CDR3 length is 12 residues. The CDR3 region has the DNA TGTGCCAACCGGGACAGGAACACTGAAGCTTTCTTT. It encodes CANRDRNTEAFF.

CDR3 loop: CASSFGAGDGNEQFF. Here the CDR3 DNA reads TGTGCCAGCAGTTTCGGTGCGGGAGATGGCAATGAGCAGTTCTTC. This rearrangement joins TRBV27 to TRBJ2-1; 7 positions agree with TRBD2. CDR3 length equals 15 residues. The J segment lost 6 bases and the V segment lost 3 bases, leaving 8 bases of the junction unmatched. Per germline, CDR1 MNHEY and CDR2 SMNVEV (reference sequence).

The CDR3: CASSLGRDSGYTF. For the CDR3, the DNA is TGTGCCAGCAGCTTGGGCAGGGATAGCGGCTACACCTTC. The J gene is TRBJ1-2, the V gene TRBV7-8, with a weak D call TRBD1 (5 bases). Germline lookup yields CDR1 SGHVS and CDR2 FQNEAQ. The CDR3 runs 13 residues. Trimming removed 3 bases at V and 8 bases at J, with 13 bases between.

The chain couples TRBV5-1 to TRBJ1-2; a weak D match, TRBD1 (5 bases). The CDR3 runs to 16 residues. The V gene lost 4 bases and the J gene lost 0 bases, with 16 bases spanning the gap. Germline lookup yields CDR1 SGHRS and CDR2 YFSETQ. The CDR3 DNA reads TGCGCCAGCAGCCCAGGGAGGGCCATGACTAACTATGGCTACACCTTC. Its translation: CASSPGRAMTNYGYTF.

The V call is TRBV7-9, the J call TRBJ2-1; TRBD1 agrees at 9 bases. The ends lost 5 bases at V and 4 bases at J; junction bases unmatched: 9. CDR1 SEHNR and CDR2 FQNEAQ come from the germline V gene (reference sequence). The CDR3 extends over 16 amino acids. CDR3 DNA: TGTGCCAGCAGCCCCTACAGGGGGCGGGATTACAATGAGCAGTTCTTC. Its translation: CASSPYRGRDYNEQFF.

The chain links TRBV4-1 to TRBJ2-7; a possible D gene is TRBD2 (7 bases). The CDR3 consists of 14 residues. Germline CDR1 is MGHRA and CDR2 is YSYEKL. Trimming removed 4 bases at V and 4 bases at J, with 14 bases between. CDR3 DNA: TGCGCCAGCAGCCGAGGCGGGGGCCGGTACGAGCAGTACTTC. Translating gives CASSRGGGRYEQYF.

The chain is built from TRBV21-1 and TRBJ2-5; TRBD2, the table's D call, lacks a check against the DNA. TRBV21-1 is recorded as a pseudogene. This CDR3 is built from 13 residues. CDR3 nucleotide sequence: TGTGCCAGCAGAGGCGGCAGAGCGGAGACCCAGTACTTC. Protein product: CASRGGRAETQYF.

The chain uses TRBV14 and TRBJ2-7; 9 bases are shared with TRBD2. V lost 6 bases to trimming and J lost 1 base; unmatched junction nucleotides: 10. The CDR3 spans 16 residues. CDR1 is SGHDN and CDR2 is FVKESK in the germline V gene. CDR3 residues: CASSQTTAGGSYEQYF. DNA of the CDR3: TGTGCCAGCAGTCAAACCACAGCGGGAGGTTCCTACGAGCAGTACTTC.

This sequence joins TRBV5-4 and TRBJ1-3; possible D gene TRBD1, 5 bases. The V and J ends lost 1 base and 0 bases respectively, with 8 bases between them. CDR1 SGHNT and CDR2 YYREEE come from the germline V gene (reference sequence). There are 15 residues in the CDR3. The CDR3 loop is CASSLIGGSGNTIYF. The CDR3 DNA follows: TGTGCCAGCAGCTTGATCGGGGGCTCTGGAAACACCATATATTTT.

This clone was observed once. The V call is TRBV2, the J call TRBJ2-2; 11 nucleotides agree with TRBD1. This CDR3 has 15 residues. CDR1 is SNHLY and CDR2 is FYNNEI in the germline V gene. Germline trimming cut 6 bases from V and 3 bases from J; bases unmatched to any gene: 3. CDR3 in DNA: TGTGCCAGCAGCCGGACAGGGGGCGACACCGGGGAGCTGTTTTTT. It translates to CASSRTGGDTGELFF.

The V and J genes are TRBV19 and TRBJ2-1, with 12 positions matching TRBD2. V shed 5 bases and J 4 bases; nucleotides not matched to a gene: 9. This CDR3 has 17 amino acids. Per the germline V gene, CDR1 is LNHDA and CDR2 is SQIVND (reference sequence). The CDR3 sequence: CASSVPSGRAEYNEQFF. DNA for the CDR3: TGTGCCAGTAGTGTCCCTAGCGGGAGGGCTGAGTACAATGAGCAGTTCTTC.

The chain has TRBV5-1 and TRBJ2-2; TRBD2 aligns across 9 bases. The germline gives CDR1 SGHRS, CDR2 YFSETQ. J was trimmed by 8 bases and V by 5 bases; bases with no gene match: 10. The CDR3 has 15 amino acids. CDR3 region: CASRLDSGSSGELFF. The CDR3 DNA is TGCGCCAGCAGGCTTGATAGCGGGAGCTCTGGGGAGCTGTTTTTT.